This TCR beta chain was recovered during a study of blood T cell repertoires in COVID-19. Study background: Researchers got acute and convalescent COVID-19 samples from the United States, Italy and Spain. In each case, the material was cDNA or gDNA derived from T cells, B-cell-depleted T cells, or PBMCs.

Per the study methods: It was from reference gene primer amplification that nucleated cell counts were estimated. Using immunoSEQ multiplex PCR, the repertoire was profiled, and TCRdb retains in-frame clones only, with some absent. From that table come the V and J calls and clone size; the DNA was used to work out D and trimming. The sample carries 95,000 to 150,000 clones, approximately 90% recorded once. There are 18 residues in the CDR3. Germline CDR1 reads SGHRS; CDR2 reads YFSETQ. The V end was cut by 0 bases, the J end by 6 bases, with 24 bases between. The sample comprised peripheral blood. The chain couples TRBV5-1 to TRBJ1-2; D perhaps matches TRBD1 (6 bases). This sequence originates from a man aged 35 to 55 with acute or convalescent COVID-19. The CDR3 loop is CASSLVQGLISIGDGYTF. In DNA form, the CDR3 reads TGCGCCAGCAGCTTGGTCCAGGGGCTCATTAGTATCGGGGATGGCTACACCTTC.